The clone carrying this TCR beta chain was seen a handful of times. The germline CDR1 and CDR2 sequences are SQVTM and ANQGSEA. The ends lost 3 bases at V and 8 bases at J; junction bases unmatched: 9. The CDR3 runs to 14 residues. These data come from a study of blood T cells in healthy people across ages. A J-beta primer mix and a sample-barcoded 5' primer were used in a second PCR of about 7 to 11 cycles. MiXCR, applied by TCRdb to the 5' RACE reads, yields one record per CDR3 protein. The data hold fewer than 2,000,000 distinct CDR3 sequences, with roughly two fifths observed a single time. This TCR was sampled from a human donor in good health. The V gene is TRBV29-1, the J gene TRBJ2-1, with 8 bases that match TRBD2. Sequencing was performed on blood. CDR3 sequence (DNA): TGCAGCGTTGAGATCGGGGGGGGCTTCGATGAGCAGTTCTTC. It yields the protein CSVEIGGGFDEQFF.